This TCR beta chain was documented in a study of tumor-infiltrating lymphocytes in primary liver carcinoma (dated by TCRdb to 2016 to 2017). A note on the overall study: Between November 2015 and early 2016, about 5 patients in China with histopathologically diagnosed primary liver carcinoma had surgical resection. The five patients, three men and two women aged 30 to 69 years, had hepatocellular carcinoma (four) or combined HCC and intrahepatic cholangiocarcinoma (one). Tumors of the five patients were stage T1-T3 N0M0 with maximum diameters of about 4.2 to 10 cm. Samples yielded roughly 3.65 to 7.5 million productive TCRbeta reads; read depth did not differ significantly between tissue types. For each liver tumor, the study sampled five regions along with adjacent normal tissue and blood, and applied TCRbeta repertoire sequencing, expression microarrays and whole-exome sequencing. A total of 35 or so specimens from 5 patients, comprising 25 or so tumor regions, 5 adjacent noncancerous liver tissues and 5 peripheral blood samples, were covered by TCRbeta repertoire sequencing. Technical replicate repertoires showed high reproducibility, with mean shared-clone rates roughly 0.88 and correlation coefficients above 0.98.

Starting from 500 to 650 ng total RNA, TCRbeta-specific cDNA was produced by reverse transcription with a constant-region primer and ProtoScript II reverse transcriptase. The TCRbeta libraries were prepared through three rounds of nested multiplex PCR following a slightly modified ARM-PCR procedure. Each of the first two PCR rounds ran for around 11 cycles and used multiplex TRBV1-TRBV30 forward primers together with a Cbeta reverse primer. A final 25-cycle PCR with Deep VentR polymerase added sample barcodes and Illumina adapters. Amplicons of 200-500 bp were gel-purified with a QIAquick gel extraction kit before sequencing. TCRbeta amplicons were sequenced on an Illumina HiSeq 2500 with 250-bp paired-end reads. On the study's bioinformatics: Reads were quality-trimmed with Trimmomatic v0.33, and paired reads were merged with FLASH v1.2.11 to recover full CDR3 sequences. V, D and J germline segments were assigned to the rearranged TCRbeta sequences using MiGEC v1.2.1b. Clonotype statistics, along with Shannon-Wiener diversity indices, were calculated using VDJtools v1.0.0. To cut down on sampling bias, every analysis after diversity analysis relied on just the 250 most abundant clonotypes from each sample. TCRdb reprocessed the public reads (quality trimming at Q25 with fastp, clone calling with MiXCR) and kept in-frame beta chains. When rows share a CDR3 protein, they turn into one entry using the most common DNA and genes. The V and J calls, along with clone size, are taken from TCRdb and not from the paper's own processing. Present in this sample are about 210,000 distinct CDR3 sequences, less than 70% of which were seen just once. The top ten clonotypes cover 6% to 8.5% of the sample.

CDR3 length: 16 amino acids, cysteine to phenylalanine. The entry retains the CDR3 DNA only, 48 bases that are in frame from base 1. RNA from unsorted whole blood was extracted with TRIzol reagent, and germline DNA was obtained with the DNeasy Blood & Tissue kit. Chronic HBV infection was present in the patients, and the patients were treatment-naive at sampling. Before surgery, 3.5 to 4 milliliters of peripheral blood were drawn into K2EDTA tubes. Overall study outcomes, separate from this receptor: Only the TCR beta chain was sequenced, so true repertoire diversity is likely underestimated because unpaired alpha chains were not captured. Only a few patients were included in the study, and the authors note that the findings should be validated in a larger study. Repertoire overlap was higher between tumor regions (mean around 35%) than tumor-adjacent (around 17%) or tumor-blood (14%) pairs, consistent with antigen-driven expansion. Because the samples were bulk and unsorted, CD4+ and CD8+ T cell repertoires could not be compared. A significantly larger repertoire fraction was made up by the top 250 clones in tumors than in blood (p = 0.039).

With regard to this clonotype: Its cognate antigen has yet to be identified. No qualities accompany the bases; no much larger clone lies one base away.

The chain is assembled from TRBV1 and TRBJ2-7. TRBV1 represents a pseudogene. This TCR came from a woman aged 55 to 70 with primary liver carcinoma and hepatitis B virus infection. The sample was peripheral blood. In nucleotide form, the sequence is TGCACCAGCAGCCAAGCCCACGCGAGCGGCTCCTACGAGCAGTACTTC. Translated, it reads CTSSQAHASGSYEQYF.